The clone carrying this T cell receptor beta chain was counted only a few times. Selection required adequate fresh-frozen tumor tissue plus more than two years' survival data. Amplification used 60 V beta primers and 13 J beta primers. The protocol was immunoSEQ multiplex PCR, while the TCRdb copy is restricted to in-frame clones and leaves out a portion. This repertoire shows tens of thousands of clones, roughly nine tenths found once; its top ten account for 2.2%. These data are taken from a study of glioma-infiltrating T cells after dendritic cell vaccination. Study context: The vaccine used monocyte-derived dendritic cells pulsed overnight with autologous tumor lysate.

The TCR sequence derives from a human donor with glioblastoma. Here the sequenced sample was blood, taken before dendritic cell vaccination.

The CDR3 DNA reads as TGTGCCAGCAGTTTGATAGCGGGGGGGCCTGATACGCAGTATTTT. Amino acid sequence: CASSLIAGGPDTQYF. V is TRBV6-1 and J is TRBJ2-3; 11 bases are shared with TRBD2. V lost 5 bases and J lost 6; bases outside the gene matches: 7. This CDR3 comprises 15 residues. Germline CDR1 reads MNHNS; CDR2 reads SASEGT.